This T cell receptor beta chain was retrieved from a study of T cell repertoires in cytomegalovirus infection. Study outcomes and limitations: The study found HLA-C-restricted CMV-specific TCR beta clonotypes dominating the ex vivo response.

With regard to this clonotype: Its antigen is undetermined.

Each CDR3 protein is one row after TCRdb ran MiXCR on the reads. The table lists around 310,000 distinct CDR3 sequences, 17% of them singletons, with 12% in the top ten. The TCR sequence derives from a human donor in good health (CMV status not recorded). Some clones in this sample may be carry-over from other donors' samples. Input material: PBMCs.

The CDR3 loop reads CASSQTSGTQETQYF. CDR3 nucleotide sequence: TGTGCCAGCAGCCAGACTAGCGGGACCCAAGAGACCCAGTACTTC. The V gene is TRBV3-1, the J gene TRBJ2-5; 11 bases map to TRBD2. Per germline, CDR1 LGHDT and CDR2 YNNKEL (reference sequence). The CDR3 is made up of 15 amino acids. V was pared by 3 bases and J by 1 base, with 1 base of the junction left unmatched.